This T cell receptor beta chain was recovered during a study of blood T cell repertoires in COVID-19. Study summary: Acute and convalescent COVID-19 specimens originated in the United States, Italy and Spain.

This CDR3 has 12 amino acids. The germline CDR1 and CDR2 sequences are LGHDT and YNNKEL (reference sequence). Between the trimmed V and J ends, which lost 3 bases and 4 bases, there was a span of 5 bases. Study processing details: Using reference gene primer amplification, nucleated cell counts were estimated. Here immunoSEQ multiplex PCR was the method, and the copy in TCRdb shows in-frame clones only, minus some. The V and J calls and clone size come from that table; D and trimming were worked out from the DNA. The sample yields around 120,000 clones, 85% to 90% seen once. The receptor was derived from a man in his fifties or sixties with acute or convalescent COVID-19. Sequenced sample: peripheral blood. The rearrangement joins TRBV3-1 (or the pseudogene TRBV3-2) to TRBJ2-3; D gene uncertain. The CDR3 DNA sequence: TGTGCCAGCAGCCAGCTAGCAGATACGCAGTATTTT. Amino acids: CASSQLADTQYF.